This T cell receptor (beta chain) was recorded in a study of T cells in narcolepsy. About the research overall: Enrolled donors included narcolepsy type 1 or type 2 patients and healthy controls. General study results and limits: Healthy controls reportedly lacked the autoreactive clonotypes serially found in patients' blood. Comparing one patient's CSF and blood CD4+ clonotypes highlighted HCRT- and TRIB2-specific autoreactive clonotypes.

The protocol was immunoSEQ multiplex PCR, while the TCRdb copy is restricted to in-frame clones and leaves out a portion. The profile shows 25,000 to 30,000 clones, more than 70% of them singletons. The CDR3 has 13 amino acids. V lost 5 bases and J 5 bases, leaving 11 bases between the germline ends. Per the germline V gene, CDR1 is SGHTA and CDR2 is FQGNSA. In the case of this clone: Its matching antigen is unknown.

The chain has TRBV7-2 and TRBJ2-3; D is unresolved. Sequenced input: memory (CD45RA-) CD4+ T cells from blood. This sequence originates from a human donor in good health. The CDR3 bases are TGTGCCAGCAGCCACCGCGTTGGAGATACGCAGTATTTT. This translates into CASSHRVGDTQYF.